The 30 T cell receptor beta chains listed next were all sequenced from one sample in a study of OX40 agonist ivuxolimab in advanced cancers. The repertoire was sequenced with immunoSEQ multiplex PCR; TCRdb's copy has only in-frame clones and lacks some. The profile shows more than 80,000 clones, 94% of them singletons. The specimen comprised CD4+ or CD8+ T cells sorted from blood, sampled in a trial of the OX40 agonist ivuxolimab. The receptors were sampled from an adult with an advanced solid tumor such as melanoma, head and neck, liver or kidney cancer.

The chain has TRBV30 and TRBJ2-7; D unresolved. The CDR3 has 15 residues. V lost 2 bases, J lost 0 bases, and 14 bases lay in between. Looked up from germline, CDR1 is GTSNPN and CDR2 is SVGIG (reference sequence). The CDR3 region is CAWSSIDPFSYEQYF. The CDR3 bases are TGTGCCTGGAGTTCCATAGACCCATTCTCCTACGAGCAGTACTTC.

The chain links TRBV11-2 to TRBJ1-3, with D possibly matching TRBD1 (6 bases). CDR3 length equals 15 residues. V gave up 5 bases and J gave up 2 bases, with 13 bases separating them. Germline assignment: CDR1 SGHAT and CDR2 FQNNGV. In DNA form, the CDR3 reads TGTGCCAGCAGCCTTGATAAGGGGGCTGGAAACACCATATATTTT. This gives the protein CASSLDKGAGNTIYF.

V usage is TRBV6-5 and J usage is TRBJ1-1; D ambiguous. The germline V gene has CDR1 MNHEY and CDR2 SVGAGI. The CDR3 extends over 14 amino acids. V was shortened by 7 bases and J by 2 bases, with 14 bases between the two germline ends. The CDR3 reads CASKRPFGNTEAFF. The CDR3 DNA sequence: TGTGCCAGCAAGAGACCCTTCGGAAACACTGAAGCTTTCTTT.

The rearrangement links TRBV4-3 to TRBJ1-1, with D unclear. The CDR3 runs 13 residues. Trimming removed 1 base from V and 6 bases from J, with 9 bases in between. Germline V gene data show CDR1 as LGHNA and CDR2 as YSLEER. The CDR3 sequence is CASSQVTGSEAFF. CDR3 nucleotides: TGCGCCAGCAGCCAAGTTACCGGTTCTGAAGCTTTCTTT.

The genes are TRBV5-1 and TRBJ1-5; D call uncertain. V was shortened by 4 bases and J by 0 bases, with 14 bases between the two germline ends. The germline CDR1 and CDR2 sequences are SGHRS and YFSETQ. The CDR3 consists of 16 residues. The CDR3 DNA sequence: TGCGCCAGCAGCCCCCGAGGGAGGGATAGCAATCAGCCCCAGCATTTT. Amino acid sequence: CASSPRGRDSNQPQHF.

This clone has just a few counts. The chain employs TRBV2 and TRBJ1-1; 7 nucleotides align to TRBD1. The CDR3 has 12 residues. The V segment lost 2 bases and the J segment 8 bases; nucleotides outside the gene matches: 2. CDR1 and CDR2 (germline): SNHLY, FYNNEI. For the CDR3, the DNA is TGTGCCAGCAGTGAATTGACAGGGGAAGCTTTCTTT. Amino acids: CASSELTGEAFF.

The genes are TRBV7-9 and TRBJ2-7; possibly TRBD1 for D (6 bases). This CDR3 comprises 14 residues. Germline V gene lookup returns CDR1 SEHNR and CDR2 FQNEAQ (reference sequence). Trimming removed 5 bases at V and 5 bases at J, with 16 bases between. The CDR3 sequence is CASSISPGDHEQYF. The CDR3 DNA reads TGTGCCAGCAGCATCTCCCCAGGGGACCACGAGCAGTACTTC.

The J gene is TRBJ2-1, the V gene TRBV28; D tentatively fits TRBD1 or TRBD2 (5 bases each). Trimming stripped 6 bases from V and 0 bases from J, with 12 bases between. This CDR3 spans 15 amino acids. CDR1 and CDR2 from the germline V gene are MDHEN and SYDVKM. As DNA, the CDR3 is TGTGCCAGCAGACCCATGGGGGACTCCTACAATGAGCAGTTCTTC. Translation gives CASRPMGDSYNEQFF.

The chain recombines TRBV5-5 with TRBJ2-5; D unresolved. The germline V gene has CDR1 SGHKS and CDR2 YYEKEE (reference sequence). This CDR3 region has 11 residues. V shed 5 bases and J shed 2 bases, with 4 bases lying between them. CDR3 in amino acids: CASRVQETQYF. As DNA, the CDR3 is TGTGCCAGCAGGGTGCAAGAGACCCAGTACTTC.

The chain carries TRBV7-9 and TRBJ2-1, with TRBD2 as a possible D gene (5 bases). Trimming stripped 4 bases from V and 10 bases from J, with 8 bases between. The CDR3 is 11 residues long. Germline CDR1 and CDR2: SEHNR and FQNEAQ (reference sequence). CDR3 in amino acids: CASSSTMEQFF. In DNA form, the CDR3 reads TGTGCCAGCAGCTCGACTATGGAGCAGTTCTTC.

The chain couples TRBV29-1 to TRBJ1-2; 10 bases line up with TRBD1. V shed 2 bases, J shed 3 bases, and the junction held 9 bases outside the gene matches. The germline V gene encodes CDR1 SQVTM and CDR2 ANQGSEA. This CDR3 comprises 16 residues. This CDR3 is CSVEPLTGGEYYGYTF. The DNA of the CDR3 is TGCAGCGTTGAACCCTTGACAGGGGGCGAATACTATGGCTACACCTTC.

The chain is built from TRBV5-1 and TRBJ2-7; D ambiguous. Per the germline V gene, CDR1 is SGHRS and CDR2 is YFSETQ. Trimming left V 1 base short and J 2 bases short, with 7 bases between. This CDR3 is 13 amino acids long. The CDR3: CASSLTDTYEQYF. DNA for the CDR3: TGCGCCAGCAGCTTGACAGATACCTACGAGCAGTACTTC.

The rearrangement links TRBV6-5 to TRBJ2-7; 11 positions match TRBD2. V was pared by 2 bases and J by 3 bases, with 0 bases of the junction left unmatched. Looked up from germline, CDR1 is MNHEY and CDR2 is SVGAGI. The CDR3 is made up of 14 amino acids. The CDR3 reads CASSYTSGGYEQYF. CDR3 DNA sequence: TGTGCCAGCAGTTACACTAGCGGGGGCTACGAGCAGTACTTC.

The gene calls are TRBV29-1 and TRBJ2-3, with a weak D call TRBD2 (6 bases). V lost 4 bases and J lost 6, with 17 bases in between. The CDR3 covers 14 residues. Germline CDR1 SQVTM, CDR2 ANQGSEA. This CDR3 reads CSVGGERDGDTQYF. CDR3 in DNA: TGCAGCGTTGGCGGGGAACGGGACGGGGATACGCAGTATTTT.

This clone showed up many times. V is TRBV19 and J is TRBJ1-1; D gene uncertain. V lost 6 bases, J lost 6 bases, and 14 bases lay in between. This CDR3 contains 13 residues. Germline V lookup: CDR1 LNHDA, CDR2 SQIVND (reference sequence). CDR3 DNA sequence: TGTGCCAGTAGGTGGAAGGGAGGCGCTGAAGCTTTCTTT. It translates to CASRWKGGAEAFF.

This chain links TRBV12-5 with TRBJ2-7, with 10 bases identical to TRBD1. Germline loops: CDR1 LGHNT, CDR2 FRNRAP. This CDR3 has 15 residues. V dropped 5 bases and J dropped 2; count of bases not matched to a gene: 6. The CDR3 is CASGHRDRGTYEQYF. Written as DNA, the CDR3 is TGTGCTAGTGGTCACCGGGACAGGGGTACCTACGAGCAGTACTTC.

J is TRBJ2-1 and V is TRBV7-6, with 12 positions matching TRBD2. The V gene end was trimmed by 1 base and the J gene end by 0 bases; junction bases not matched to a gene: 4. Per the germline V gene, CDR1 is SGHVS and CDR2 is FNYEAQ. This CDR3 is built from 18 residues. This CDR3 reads CASSLVPTSGSSYNEQFF. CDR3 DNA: TGTGCCAGCAGCTTAGTCCCGACTAGCGGGAGCTCCTACAATGAGCAGTTCTTC.

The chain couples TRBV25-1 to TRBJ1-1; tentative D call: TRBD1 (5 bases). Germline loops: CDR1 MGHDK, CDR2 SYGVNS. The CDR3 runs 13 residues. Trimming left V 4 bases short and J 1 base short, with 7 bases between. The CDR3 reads CASSAGWNTEAFF. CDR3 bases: TGTGCCAGCAGTGCAGGGTGGAACACTGAAGCTTTCTTT.

CDR3 coding DNA: TGTGCCAGCAGTTTGGCGGAAACCTACGAGCAGTACTTC. Translating it yields CASSLAETYEQYF. The V and J genes are TRBV27 and TRBJ2-7; D gene unclear. Germline CDR1 reads MNHEY; CDR2 reads SMNVEV (reference sequence). This CDR3 is built from 13 residues. Trimming took off 3 bases at V and 2 bases at J, with 8 bases between the two ends.

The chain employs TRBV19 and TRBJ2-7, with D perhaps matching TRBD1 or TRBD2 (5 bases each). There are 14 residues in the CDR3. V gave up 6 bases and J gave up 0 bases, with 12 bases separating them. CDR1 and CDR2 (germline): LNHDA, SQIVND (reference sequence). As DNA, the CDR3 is TGTGCCAGTAGCAACGCAGGGAGCTCCTACGAGCAGTACTTC. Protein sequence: CASSNAGSSYEQYF.

In DNA form, the CDR3 reads TGTGCCAGCTCGGCTTCCCCCTTAAGTAGCGGCACTGAAGCTTTCTTT. Its protein product is CASSASPLSSGTEAFF. V gene TRBV9 combines with J gene TRBJ1-1, with D hard to call. Trimming took off 7 bases at V and 4 bases at J, with 23 bases between the two ends. CDR3 size: 16 residues. From germline, CDR1 is SGDLS and CDR2 YYNGEE.

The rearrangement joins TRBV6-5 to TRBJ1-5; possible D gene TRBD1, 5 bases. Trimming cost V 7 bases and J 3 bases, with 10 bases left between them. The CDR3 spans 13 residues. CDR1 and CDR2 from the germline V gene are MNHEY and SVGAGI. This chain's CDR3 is CASTPGLNQPQHF. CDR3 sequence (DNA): TGTGCCAGCACCCCAGGGCTCAATCAGCCCCAGCATTTT.

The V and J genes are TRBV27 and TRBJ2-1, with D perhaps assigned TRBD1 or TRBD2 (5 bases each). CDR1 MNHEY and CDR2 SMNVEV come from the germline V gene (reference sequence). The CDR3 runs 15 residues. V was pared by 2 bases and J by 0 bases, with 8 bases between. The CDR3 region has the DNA TGTGCCAGCAGTTTACGGGGCAGCTCCTACAATGAGCAGTTCTTC. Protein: CASSLRGSSYNEQFF.

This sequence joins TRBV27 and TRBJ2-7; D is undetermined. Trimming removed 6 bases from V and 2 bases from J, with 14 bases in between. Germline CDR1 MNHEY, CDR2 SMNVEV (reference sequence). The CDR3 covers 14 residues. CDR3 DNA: TGTGCCAGCAGGCCGCTTTCCTTGGCCTACGAGCAGTACTTC. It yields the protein CASRPLSLAYEQYF.

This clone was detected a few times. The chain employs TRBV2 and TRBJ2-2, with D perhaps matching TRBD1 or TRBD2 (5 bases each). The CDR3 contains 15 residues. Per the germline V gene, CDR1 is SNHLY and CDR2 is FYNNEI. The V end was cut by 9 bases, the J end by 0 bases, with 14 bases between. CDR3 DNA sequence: TGTGCCAGGACGACAGCGGATACGAACACCGGGGAGCTGTTTTTT. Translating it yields CARTTADTNTGELFF.

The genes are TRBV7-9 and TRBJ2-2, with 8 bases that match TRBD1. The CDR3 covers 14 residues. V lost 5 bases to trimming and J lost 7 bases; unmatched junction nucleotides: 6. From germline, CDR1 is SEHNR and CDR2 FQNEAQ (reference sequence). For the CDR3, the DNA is TGTGCCAGCAGCAGGACAGGGTCGGGCGGGGAGCTGTTTTTT. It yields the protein CASSRTGSGGELFF.

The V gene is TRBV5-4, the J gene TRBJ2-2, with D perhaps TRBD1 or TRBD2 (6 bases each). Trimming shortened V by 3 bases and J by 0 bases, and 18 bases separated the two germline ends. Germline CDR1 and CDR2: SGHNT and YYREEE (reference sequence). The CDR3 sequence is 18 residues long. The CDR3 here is CASSSGAPGPANTGELFF. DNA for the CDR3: TGTGCCAGCAGCTCGGGGGCCCCAGGGCCCGCGAACACCGGGGAGCTGTTTTTT.

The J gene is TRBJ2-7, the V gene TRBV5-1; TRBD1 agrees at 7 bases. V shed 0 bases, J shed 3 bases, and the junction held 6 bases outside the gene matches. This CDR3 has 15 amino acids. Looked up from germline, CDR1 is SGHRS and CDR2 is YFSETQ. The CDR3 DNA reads TGCGCCAGCAGCTTGGTGGCAGGGGGAAACTACGAGCAGTACTTC. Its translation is CASSLVAGGNYEQYF.

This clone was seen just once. CDR3 sequence reads: CASSIGSLTEAFF. CDR3 DNA: TGTGCCAGTAGTATAGGTTCCCTCACTGAAGCTTTCTTT. V usage is TRBV19 and J usage is TRBJ1-1, with D unclear. Germline V gene data show CDR1 as LNHDA and CDR2 as SQIVND (reference sequence). This CDR3 has 13 residues. Trimming removed 1 base at V and 4 bases at J, with 7 bases between.

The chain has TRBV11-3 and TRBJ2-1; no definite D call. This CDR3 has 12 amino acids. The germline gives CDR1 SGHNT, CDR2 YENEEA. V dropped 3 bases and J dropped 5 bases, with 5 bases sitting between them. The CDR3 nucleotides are TGTGCCAGCAGCTTTGGGGACAATGAGCAGTTCTTC. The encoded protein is CASSFGDNEQFF.